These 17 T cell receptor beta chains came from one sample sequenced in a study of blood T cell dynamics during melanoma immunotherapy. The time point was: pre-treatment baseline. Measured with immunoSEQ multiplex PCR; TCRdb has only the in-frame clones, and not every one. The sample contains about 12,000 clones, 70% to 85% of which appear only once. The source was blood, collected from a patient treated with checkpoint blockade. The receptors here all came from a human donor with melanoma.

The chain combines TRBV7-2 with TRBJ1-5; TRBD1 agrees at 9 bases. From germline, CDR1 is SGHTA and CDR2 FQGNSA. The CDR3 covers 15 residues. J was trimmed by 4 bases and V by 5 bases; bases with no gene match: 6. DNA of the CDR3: TGTGCCAGCAGCCCGACAGGGGGGATGAATCAGCCCCAGCATTTT. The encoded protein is CASSPTGGMNQPQHF.

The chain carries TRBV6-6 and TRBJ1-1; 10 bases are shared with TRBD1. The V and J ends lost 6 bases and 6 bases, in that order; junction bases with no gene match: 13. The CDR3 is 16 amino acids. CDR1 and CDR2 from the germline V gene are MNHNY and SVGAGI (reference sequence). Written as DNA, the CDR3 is TGTGCCAGCAGGCAGGGGACAGGGGTCCTGAGGGCTGAAGCTTTCTTT. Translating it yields CASRQGTGVLRAEAFF.

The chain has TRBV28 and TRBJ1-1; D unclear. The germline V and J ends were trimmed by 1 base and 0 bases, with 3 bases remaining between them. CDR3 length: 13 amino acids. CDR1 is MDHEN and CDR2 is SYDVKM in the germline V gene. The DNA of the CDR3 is TGTGCCAGCAGTTTATTCCTGAACACTGAAGCTTTCTTT. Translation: CASSLFLNTEAFF.

The CDR3 bases are TGTGCCAGCAGCTTAGTTCGGGCGGGGGGCCAAGAGACCCAGTACTTC. It is translated as CASSLVRAGGQETQYF. The rearrangement uses TRBV7-6 and TRBJ2-5, with 8 bases lining up with TRBD2. Trimming took 1 base from V and 1 from J; bases not matched to a gene: 5. Germline V gives CDR1 SGHVS, CDR2 FNYEAQ. The CDR3 is 16 residues long.

The CDR3 loop is CASSLRLQGGNTEAFF. The CDR3 nucleotides read TGTGCCAGCAGCTTAAGGCTCCAGGGAGGTAACACTGAAGCTTTCTTT. This chain uses TRBV11-2 with TRBJ1-1, with D perhaps TRBD1 (5 bases). The CDR3 length is 16 residues. Trimming cost V 2 bases and J 2 bases, with 15 bases left between them. CDR1 is SGHAT and CDR2 is FQNNGV in the germline V gene. The full variable domain, with the rest looked up from reference TRBV11-2 and TRBJ1-1, is EAGVAQSPRYKIIEKRQSVAFWCNPISGHATLYWYQQILGQGPKLLIQFQNNGVVDDSQLPKDRFSAERLKGVDSTLKIQPAKLEDSAVYLCASSLRLQGGNTEAFFGQGTRLTVV.

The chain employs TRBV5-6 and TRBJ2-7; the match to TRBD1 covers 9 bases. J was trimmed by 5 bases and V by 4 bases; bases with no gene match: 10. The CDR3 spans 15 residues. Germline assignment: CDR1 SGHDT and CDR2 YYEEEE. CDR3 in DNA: TGTGCCAGCAGCCCTAGGACAGGGGAACTCAACGAGCAGTACTTC. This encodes CASSPRTGELNEQYF.

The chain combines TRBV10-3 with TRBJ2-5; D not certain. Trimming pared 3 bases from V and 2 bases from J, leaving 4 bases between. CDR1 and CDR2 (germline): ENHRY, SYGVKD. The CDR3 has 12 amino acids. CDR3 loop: CAISDRQETQYF. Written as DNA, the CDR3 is TGTGCCATCAGTGACAGGCAAGAGACCCAGTACTTC.

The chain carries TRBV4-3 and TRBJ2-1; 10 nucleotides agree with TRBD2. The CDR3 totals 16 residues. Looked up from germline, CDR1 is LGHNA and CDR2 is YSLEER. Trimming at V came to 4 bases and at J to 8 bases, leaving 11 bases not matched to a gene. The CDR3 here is CASSLTPSGGGDEQFF. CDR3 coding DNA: TGCGCCAGCAGCCTCACTCCTAGCGGGGGCGGCGATGAGCAGTTCTTC.

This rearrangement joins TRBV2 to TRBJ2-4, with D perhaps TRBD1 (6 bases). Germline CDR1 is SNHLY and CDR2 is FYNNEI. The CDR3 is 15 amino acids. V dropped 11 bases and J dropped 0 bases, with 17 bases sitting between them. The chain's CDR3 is CAGSEGELAKNIQYF. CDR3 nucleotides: TGTGCCGGCTCCGAGGGGGAGCTAGCCAAAAACATTCAGTACTTC.

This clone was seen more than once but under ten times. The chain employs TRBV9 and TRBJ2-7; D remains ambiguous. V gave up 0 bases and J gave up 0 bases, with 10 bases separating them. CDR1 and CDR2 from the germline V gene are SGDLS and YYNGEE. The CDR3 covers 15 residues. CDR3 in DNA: TGTGCCAGCAGCGTAGGACCTCTCAGCTCCTACGAGCAGTACTTC. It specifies CASSVGPLSSYEQYF.

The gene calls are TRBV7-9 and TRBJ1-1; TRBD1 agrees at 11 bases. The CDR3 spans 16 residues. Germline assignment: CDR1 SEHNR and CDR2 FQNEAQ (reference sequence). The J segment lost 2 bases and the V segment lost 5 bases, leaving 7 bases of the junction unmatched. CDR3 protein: CASSPRTGGSNTEAFF. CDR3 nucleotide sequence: TGTGCCAGCAGCCCTCGGACAGGGGGCTCCAACACTGAAGCTTTCTTT.

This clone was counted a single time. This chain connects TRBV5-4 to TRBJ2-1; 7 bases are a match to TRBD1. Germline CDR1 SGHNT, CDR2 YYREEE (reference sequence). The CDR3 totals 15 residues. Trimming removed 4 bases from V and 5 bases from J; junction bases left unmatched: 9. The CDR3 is CASSTPQGQNNEQFF. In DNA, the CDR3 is TGTGCCAGCAGCACGCCGCAGGGACAGAACAATGAGCAGTTCTTC.

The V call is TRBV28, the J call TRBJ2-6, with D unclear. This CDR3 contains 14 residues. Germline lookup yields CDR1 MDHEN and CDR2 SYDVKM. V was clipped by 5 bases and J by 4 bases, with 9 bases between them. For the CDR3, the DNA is TGTGCCAGCAGTCCCCCTACAGGGGCCAACGTCCTGACTTTC. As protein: CASSPPTGANVLTF.

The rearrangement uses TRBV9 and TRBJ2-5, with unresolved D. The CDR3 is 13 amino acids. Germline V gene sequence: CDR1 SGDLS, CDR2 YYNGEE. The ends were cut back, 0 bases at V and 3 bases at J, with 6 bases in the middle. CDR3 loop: CASSVANEETQYF. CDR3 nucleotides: TGTGCCAGCAGCGTAGCCAACGAAGAGACCCAGTACTTC.

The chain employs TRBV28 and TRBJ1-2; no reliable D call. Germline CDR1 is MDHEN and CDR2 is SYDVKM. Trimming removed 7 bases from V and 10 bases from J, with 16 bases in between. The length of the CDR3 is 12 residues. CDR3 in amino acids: CASILTAGVYTF. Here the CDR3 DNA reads TGTGCCAGCATCCTCACGGCAGGAGTCTACACCTTC.

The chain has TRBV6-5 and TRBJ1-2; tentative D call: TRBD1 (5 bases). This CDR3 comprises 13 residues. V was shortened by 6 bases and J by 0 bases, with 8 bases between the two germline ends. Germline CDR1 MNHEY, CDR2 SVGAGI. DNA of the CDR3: TGTGCCAGCAGGGACACAGCTAACTATGGCTACACCTTC. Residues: CASRDTANYGYTF.

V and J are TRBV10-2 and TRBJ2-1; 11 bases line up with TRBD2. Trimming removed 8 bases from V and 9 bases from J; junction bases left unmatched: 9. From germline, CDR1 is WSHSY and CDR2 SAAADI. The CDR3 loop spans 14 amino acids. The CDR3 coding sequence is TGCGCCAGCCGGGGCACTAGCGGGAGCGTTGAGCAGTTCTTC. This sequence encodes CASRGTSGSVEQFF.